The T cell receptor (beta chain) described here comes from a study of radiotherapy plus CTLA-4 blockade in lung cancer. Sequenced by immunoSEQ multiplex PCR; TCRdb stores in-frame clones only, minus some. The data hold approximately 90,000 clones, with under 90% observed a single time. V lost 4 bases and J 1 base, leaving 17 bases between the germline ends. Germline assignment: CDR1 SNHLY and CDR2 FYNNEI. CDR3 length: 16 amino acids. The chain joins TRBV2 to TRBJ2-7, with D possibly matching TRBD2 (6 bases). The source is a human donor with non-small cell lung cancer who had stable disease on radiotherapy plus ipilimumab. The material sequenced was peripheral blood, taken from a patient treated with radiotherapy plus ipilimumab. The CDR3 nucleotides are TGTGCCAGCAGTGGGCTAGCGCGTACTTTTTCCTACGAGCAGTACTTC. Translating gives CASSGLARTFSYEQYF.